The rows below give T cell receptor beta chains drawn from one sample of a study of cytomegalovirus exposure and HLA in healthy donors. Some clones are missing from TCRdb's copy, which holds only in-frame ones; the method was immunoSEQ multiplex PCR. The sample holds roughly 77,000 clones, 67% seen once. Sequencing used PBMCs. The receptor source for this set is a woman aged 45-65 years in good health and CMV-seropositive. Both conserved end residues are part of each CDR3. D genes are given only for firm matches. Some rows have no size entry. The others give once, few or many, or a class for an expanded clone.

size: -; J: TRBJ2-3; V: TRBV30; D: -; DNA: TGTGCCTGCAGCAGGGGAGACACAGATACGCAGTATTTT; CDR3: CACSRGDTDTQYF
size: -; J: TRBJ1-1; V: TRBV27; D: TRBD1; DNA: TGTGCCAGCAGCTCCCGGACAGGGGGCGTCCCCGGAATGAACACTGAAGCTTTCTTT; CDR3: CASSSRTGGVPGMNTEAFF
size: -; J: TRBJ2-2; V: TRBV5-6; D: TRBD1; DNA: TGTGCCAGCAGCCCTTCGACCGGGACAGGGGGACTCGGCGGGGAGCTGTTTTTT; CDR3: CASSPSTGTGGLGGELFF
size: -; J: TRBJ1-1; V: TRBV5-1; D: TRBD1; DNA: TGCGCCAGCAGCAGGGGGACAGGGGGCACTGAAGCTTTCTTT; CDR3: CASSRGTGGTEAFF
size: few; J: TRBJ1-1; V: TRBV12-5; D: TRBD1; DNA: TGTGCTAGTGGTTTGGTACTTGACAGGGGCTACATGAACACTGAAGCTTTCTTT; CDR3: CASGLVLDRGYMNTEAFF
size: -; J: TRBJ2-3; V: TRBV6-1; D: -; DNA: TGTGCCAGCAGTGAAGTGGGGGGTTACACAGATACGCAGTATTTT; CDR3: CASSEVGGYTDTQYF
size: -; J: TRBJ1-6; V: TRBV7-9; D: TRBD1; DNA: TGTGCCAGCAGCTGGGACAGGGAGTGGGAATCACCCCTCCACTTT; CDR3: CASSWDREWESPLHF
size: -; J: TRBJ1-2; V: TRBV7-2; D: -; DNA: TGTGCCAGCAGCTTAGAGCAGGCCAACTATGGCTACACCTTC; CDR3: CASSLEQANYGYTF
size: -; J: TRBJ1-4; V: TRBV6-1; D: -; DNA: TGTGCCAGCAGGGGCCGACGGCCTAATGAAAAACTGTTTTTT; CDR3: CASRGRRPNEKLFF
size: -; J: TRBJ2-3; V: TRBV5-1; D: TRBD2; DNA: TGCGCCAGCAGCTTAGGACTAGCGGGGGGTTCTGGCACAGATACGCAGTATTTT; CDR3: CASSLGLAGGSGTDTQYF
size: -; J: TRBJ2-3; V: TRBV5-1; D: TRBD2; DNA: TGCGCCAGCAGCTTGGGGCGGGGGGGCGTAGATACGCAGTATTTT; CDR3: CASSLGRGGVDTQYF
size: -; J: TRBJ2-7; V: TRBV11-2; D: -; DNA: TGTGCCAGCAGCTTAGATCAAGGGGTCCACGAGCAGTACTTC; CDR3: CASSLDQGVHEQYF
size: -; J: TRBJ1-2; V: TRBV5-1; D: -; DNA: TGCGCCAGCAGCGATCGGGCGGGGGCAGTGAATGGCTACACCTTC; CDR3: CASSDRAGAVNGYTF
size: few; J: TRBJ1-2; V: TRBV10-3; D: TRBD1; DNA: TGTGCCAGTTTTGCAGGGGGGTTTTATGGCTACACCTTC; CDR3: CASFAGGFYGYTF
size: once; J: TRBJ1-3; V: TRBV9; D: -; DNA: TGTGCCAGCAGCGTAGGCAGGGTAACTGGAAACACCATATATTTT; CDR3: CASSVGRVTGNTIYF
size: -; J: TRBJ1-4; V: TRBV18; D: -; DNA: TGTGCCAGCTTCCGGGGGACGGAAGAAGAAAAACTGTTTTTT; CDR3: CASFRGTEEEKLFF
size: -; J: TRBJ1-5; V: TRBV19; D: -; DNA: TGTGCCAGTAGTATAGATCGGGGGGGGCGGCAGCCCCAGCATTTT; CDR3: CASSIDRGGRQPQHF
size: -; J: TRBJ2-5; V: TRBV21-1; D: -; DNA: TGTGCCAGCACGGGGGGAACAGAGACCCAGTACTTC; CDR3: CASTGGTETQYF
size: -; J: TRBJ1-1; V: TRBV4-1; D: -; DNA: TGCGCCAGCAGCCAAGAAGCAGGGATAGGGACTGAAGCTTTCTTT; CDR3: CASSQEAGIGTEAFF
size: -; J: TRBJ2-3; V: TRBV19; D: TRBD2; DNA: TGTGCCAGTAGTATTAGACCGGGACTAGCGGGGGGTGATACGCAGTATTTT; CDR3: CASSIRPGLAGGDTQYF
size: once; J: TRBJ2-2; V: TRBV5-1; D: -; DNA: TGCGCCAGCAGCTTACCACAGGGGAACACCGGGGAGCTGTTTTTT; CDR3: CASSLPQGNTGELFF
size: -; J: TRBJ2-5; V: TRBV18; D: TRBD2; DNA: TGTGCCAGCTCACCGACCTTGGGGACTAGCGGGGGGCAGCAAGAGACCCAGTACTTC; CDR3: CASSPTLGTSGGQQETQYF
size: few; J: TRBJ1-5; V: TRBV30; D: -; DNA: TGTGCCTGGAGTTCGTTCGGGGGGTATCAGCCCCAGCATTTT; CDR3: CAWSSFGGYQPQHF
size: -; J: TRBJ2-1; V: TRBV19; D: TRBD2; DNA: TGTGCCAGTAGTTTTAGCGGGGATACCTCCTACAATGAGCAGTTCTTC; CDR3: CASSFSGDTSYNEQFF
size: -; J: TRBJ2-3; V: TRBV5-1; D: -; DNA: TGCGCCAGCAGCCCCATCCGACTCTTAGATACGCAGTATTTT; CDR3: CASSPIRLLDTQYF
size: -; J: TRBJ2-5; V: TRBV11-2; D: -; DNA: TGTGCCAGCAGCCAGCAAGAGACCCAGTACTTC; CDR3: CASSQQETQYF
size: -; J: TRBJ2-5; V: TRBV6-5; D: TRBD2; DNA: TGTGCCAGCAGTTACAGCGGGGGGGCCGCAGAGACCCAGTACTTC; CDR3: CASSYSGGAAETQYF
size: -; J: TRBJ2-7; V: TRBV10-2; D: TRBD1; DNA: TGCGCCAGCAGGACAGGGGGCGGGGTTTCTTACGAGCAGTACTTC; CDR3: CASRTGGGVSYEQYF
size: few; J: TRBJ1-3; V: TRBV5-1; D: -; DNA: TGCGCCAGCAGCTTGGCCGGGTACGGAAACACCATATATTTT; CDR3: CASSLAGYGNTIYF
size: -; J: TRBJ2-1; V: TRBV11-3; D: -; DNA: TGTGCCACCTCGACAGAGACGTCCTACAATGAGCAGTTCTTC; CDR3: CATSTETSYNEQFF
size: -; J: TRBJ1-2; V: TRBV5-1; D: -; DNA: TGCGCCAGCAGCTTGGAGGAGGTTTCAGGCTACACCTTC; CDR3: CASSLEEVSGYTF
size: once; J: TRBJ1-4; V: TRBV5-6; D: -; DNA: TGTGCCAGCAGCTTTGGGCCCGCGCCAGGGTCAGAAAAACTGTTTTTT; CDR3: CASSFGPAPGSEKLFF
size: -; J: TRBJ2-3; V: TRBV6-5; D: -; DNA: TGTGCCAGCAGTTACTCCGACAAGTCTGGCACAGATACGCAGTATTTT; CDR3: CASSYSDKSGTDTQYF
size: -; J: TRBJ1-4; V: TRBV10-1; D: -; DNA: TGCGCCAGCAGTGAGGGCTCGTATCCTAATGAAAAACTGTTTTTT; CDR3: CASSEGSYPNEKLFF
size: few; J: TRBJ1-3; V: TRBV10-3; D: -; DNA: TGTGCCATCAAAGTCTTAGGGAGGAGCTCTGGAAACACCATATATTTT; CDR3: CAIKVLGRSSGNTIYF
size: -; J: TRBJ2-5; V: TRBV7-3; D: TRBD2; DNA: TGTGCCAGCAGTCGACTAGCGGGGGCCCAAGAGACCCAGTACTTC; CDR3: CASSRLAGAQETQYF
size: -; J: TRBJ2-2; V: TRBV7-2; D: -; DNA: TGTGCCAGCAGCTTAGTAGGGGCGGGGGAGCTGTTTTTT; CDR3: CASSLVGAGELFF
size: once; J: TRBJ1-4; V: TRBV16; D: -; DNA: TGTGCCAGCAGCCGAGAACAGGGAGGGAATGAAAAACTGTTTTTT; CDR3: CASSREQGGNEKLFF
size: once; J: TRBJ1-6; V: TRBV10-3; D: -; DNA: TGTGCCATCAGTGAGGGACAGAGTAATTCACCCCTCCACTTT; CDR3: CAISEGQSNSPLHF